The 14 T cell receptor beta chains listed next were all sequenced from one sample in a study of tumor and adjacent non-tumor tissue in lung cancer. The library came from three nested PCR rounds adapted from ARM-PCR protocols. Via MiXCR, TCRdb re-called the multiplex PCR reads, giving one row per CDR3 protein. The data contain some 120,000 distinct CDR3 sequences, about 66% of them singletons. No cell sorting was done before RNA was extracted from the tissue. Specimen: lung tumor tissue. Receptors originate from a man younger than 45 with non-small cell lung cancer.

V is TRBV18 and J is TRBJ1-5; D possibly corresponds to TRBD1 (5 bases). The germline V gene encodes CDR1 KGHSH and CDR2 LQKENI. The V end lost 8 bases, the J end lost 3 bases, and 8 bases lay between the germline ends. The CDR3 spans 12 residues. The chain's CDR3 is CASGGNNQPQHF. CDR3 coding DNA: TGTGCCAGCGGGGGTAACAATCAGCCCCAGCATTTT.

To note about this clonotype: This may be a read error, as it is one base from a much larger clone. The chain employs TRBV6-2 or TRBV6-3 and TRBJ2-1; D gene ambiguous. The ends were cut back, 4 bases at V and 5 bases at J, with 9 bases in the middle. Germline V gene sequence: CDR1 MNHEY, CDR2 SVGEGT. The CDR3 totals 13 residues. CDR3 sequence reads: CASSLNGNNEQFF. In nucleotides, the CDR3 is TGTGCCAGCAGTTTAAACGGCAACAATGAGCAGTTCTTC.

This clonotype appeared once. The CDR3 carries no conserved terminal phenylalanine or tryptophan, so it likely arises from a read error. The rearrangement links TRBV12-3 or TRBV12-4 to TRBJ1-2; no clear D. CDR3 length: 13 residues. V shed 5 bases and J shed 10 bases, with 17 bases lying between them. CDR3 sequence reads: CASSDSNKGDYTC. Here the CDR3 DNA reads TGTGCCAGCAGTGATTCAAATAAGGGTGACTACACCTGC.

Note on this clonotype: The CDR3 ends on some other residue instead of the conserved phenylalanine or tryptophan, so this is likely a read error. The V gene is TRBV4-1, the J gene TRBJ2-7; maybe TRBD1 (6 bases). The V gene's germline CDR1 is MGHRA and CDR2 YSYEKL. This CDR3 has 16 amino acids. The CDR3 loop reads CTSSQDETGQTYEQYL. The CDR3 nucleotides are TGCACCAGCAGCCAAGACGAGACAGGACAGACATACGAACAGTACTTA.

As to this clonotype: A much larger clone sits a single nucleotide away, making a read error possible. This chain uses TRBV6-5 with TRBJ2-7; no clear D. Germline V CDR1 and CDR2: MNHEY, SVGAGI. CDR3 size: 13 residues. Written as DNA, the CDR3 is TGTGCCAGCAGTTACCGACCGCACTACGAGCAGAACTTC. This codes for CASSYRPHYEQNF.

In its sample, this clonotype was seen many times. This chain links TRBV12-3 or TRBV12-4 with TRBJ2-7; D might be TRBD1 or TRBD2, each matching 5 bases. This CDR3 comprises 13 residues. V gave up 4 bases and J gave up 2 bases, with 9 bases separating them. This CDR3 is CASSSGRTYEQYF. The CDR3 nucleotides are TGTGCCAGCAGTTCGGGACGGACCTACGAGCAGTACTTC.

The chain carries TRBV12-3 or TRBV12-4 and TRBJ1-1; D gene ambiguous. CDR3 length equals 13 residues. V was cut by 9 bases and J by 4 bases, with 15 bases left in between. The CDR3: CASSPWVCTEAFF. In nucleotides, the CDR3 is TGTGCCAGTAGCCCATGGGTGTGCACTGAAGCTTTCTTT.

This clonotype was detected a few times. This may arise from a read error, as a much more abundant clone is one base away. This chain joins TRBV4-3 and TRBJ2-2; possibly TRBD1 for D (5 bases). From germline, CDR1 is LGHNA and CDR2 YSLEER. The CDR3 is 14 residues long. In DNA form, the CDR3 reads TGCGCCAGCAGCCAAGGACAGAACACCCGGGAGCTGTTTTTT. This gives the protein CASSQGQNTRELFF.

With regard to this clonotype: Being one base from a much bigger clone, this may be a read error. This CDR3 reads CASSHTGARGEQYF. The DNA of the CDR3 is TGTGCCAGCAGTCATACAGGGGCCCGGGGGGAGCAGTACTTC. This sequence joins TRBV12-3 or TRBV12-4 and TRBJ2-7; D possibly corresponds to TRBD1 (7 bases). The V end lost 5 bases, the J end lost 7 bases, and 18 bases lay between the germline ends. CDR3 length: 14 residues.

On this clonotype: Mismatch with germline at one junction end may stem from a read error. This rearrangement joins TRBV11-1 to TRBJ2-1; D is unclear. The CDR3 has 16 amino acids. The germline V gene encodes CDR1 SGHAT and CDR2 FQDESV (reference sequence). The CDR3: CASSFPGLVGNNEQFF. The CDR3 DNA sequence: TGTGCCAGCAGCTTTCCGGGTCTAGTAGGGAACAATGAGCAATTCTTC.

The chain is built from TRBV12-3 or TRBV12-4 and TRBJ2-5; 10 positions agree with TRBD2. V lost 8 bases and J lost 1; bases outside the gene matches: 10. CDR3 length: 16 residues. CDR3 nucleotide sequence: TGTGCCAGCGGCGAAGCCTGGACTAGCGGCCAAGAGACCCAGTACTTC. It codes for CASGEAWTSGQETQYF.

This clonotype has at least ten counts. The CDR3 here is CASSPGPGTGTLSYEQYF. The DNA for the CDR3 is TGTGCCAGCAGCCCAGGACCCGGAACCGGGACTTTATCCTACGAGCAGTACTTC. The V and J genes are TRBV7-8 and TRBJ2-7; weak D call: TRBD2 (6 bases). CDR1 and CDR2 (germline): SGHVS, FQNEAQ. The V end was cut by 5 bases, the J end by 1 base, with 24 bases between. The CDR3 totals 18 residues.

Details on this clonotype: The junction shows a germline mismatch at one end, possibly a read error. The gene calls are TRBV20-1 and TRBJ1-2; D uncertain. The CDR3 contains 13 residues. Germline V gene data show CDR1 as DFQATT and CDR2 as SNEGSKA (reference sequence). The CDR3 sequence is CSVNREGADGYTF. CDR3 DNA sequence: TGCAGTGTAAACAGAGAGGGCGCGGATGGGTACACCTTC.

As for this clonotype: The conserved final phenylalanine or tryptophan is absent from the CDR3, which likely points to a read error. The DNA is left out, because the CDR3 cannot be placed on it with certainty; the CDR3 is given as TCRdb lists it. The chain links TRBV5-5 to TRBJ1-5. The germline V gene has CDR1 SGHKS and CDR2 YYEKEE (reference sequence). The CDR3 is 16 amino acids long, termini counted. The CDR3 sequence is CASSLVTVSGNQPKHV.